The clone carrying this TCR beta chain was detected a few times. The entry originates in a study of patients and donors after allogeneic stem cell transplantation. TCRdb reanalysed the RT-PCR reads using MiXCR and keeps one entry per CDR3 protein. The data show roughly 880,000 distinct CDR3 sequences, more than 15% seen once. Germline V gene data show CDR1 as SGHVS and CDR2 as FQNEAQ. This CDR3 contains 18 residues. The ends were cut back, 1 base at V and 3 bases at J, with 21 bases in the middle. The sample taken for sequencing was blood, either unsorted or a sorted T cell fraction (not recorded which). The sequence derives from a human donor who was either an allogeneic HSCT recipient or a stem cell or donor lymphocyte infusion donor (not recorded which). It is not recorded whose cells these are; they may come from a transplant donor. J is TRBJ2-5 and V is TRBV7-8; the D gene is possibly TRBD2 (6 bases). The CDR3, as DNA: TGTGCCAGCAGCTTAGGCGCCCTCTTGATAGGGGAGGAAGAGACCCAGTACTTC. Protein product: CASSLGALLIGEEETQYF.